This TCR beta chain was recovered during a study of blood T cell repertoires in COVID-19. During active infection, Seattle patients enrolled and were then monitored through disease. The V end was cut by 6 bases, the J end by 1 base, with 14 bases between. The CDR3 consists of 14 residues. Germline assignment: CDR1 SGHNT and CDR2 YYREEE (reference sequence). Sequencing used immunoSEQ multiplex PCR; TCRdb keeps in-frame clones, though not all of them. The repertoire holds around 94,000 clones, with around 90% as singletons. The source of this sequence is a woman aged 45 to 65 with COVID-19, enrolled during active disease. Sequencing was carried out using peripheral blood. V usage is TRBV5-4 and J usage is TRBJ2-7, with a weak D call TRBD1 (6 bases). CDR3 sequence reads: CASTPDRASYEQYF. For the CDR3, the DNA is TGTGCCAGCACCCCGGACAGAGCTTCCTACGAGCAGTACTTC.